This paragraph reports one T cell receptor beta chain. The specificity of this receptor is unknown. No base qualities exist here, and no much larger clone lies one base off it. The library was obtained by RACE. Instrument used: NextSeq 500. During library preparation, unique molecular identifiers were attached to individual cDNA molecules so that TCRs could be counted in a quantitative, reproducible way. Both TCR alpha and TCR beta chains were sequenced from each blood RNA sample. On the study's bioinformatics: The median number of TCRs per sample was approximately 93,000, ranging from 23,224 to 690,600. The Decombinator software suite was used to annotate V, J and CDR3 in the TCR reads. For PS versus PT1 abundance plots, all samples were subsampled to the same number of TCRs (28,000). Expanded TCRs were defined as absent before sensitization and observed at least eight times at the 2-week time point. Using fastp trimming at Q25 and MiXCR clonotype assembly, TCRdb reanalyzed the public sequencing data and kept in-frame beta chains. For every CDR3 protein sequence, its rows merge into one entry that carries the most common genes and DNA. The V and J calls were not made by the authors but by TCRdb's processing. For this sample there are 85,000 to 120,000 distinct CDR3 sequences; roughly an eighth appear just once. The top ten hold 1.6% of the sample.

This record comes from a study of human T cells and chemical hapten exposure (dated by TCRdb to the early 2020s). Describing the broader study: For sensitization, 2% DPC in acetone was applied to a roughly 2 cm by roughly 2 cm area of upper inner arm skin. The libraries were sequenced as a pool, and the TCR yield per sample differed mostly because of small variations in library volumes within the pool. Patch testing was performed on the upper back with Finn chambers containing 0.01% DPC, and the patch tests were scored after 6 days according to International Contact Dermatitis Research Group standards. Alopecia areata with under or over 50% scalp involvement, alopecia totalis and alopecia universalis were represented in the patient cohort, which was mostly female. Blood was sampled from patients pre-sensitization (week 0) and at 2, 6 and about 24 weeks after DPC sensitization. This study followed changes in the peripheral blood TCR repertoire in vivo during primary and secondary sensitization of alopecia patients to the hapten diphenylcyclopropenone (DPC). Throughout the study period of about 23 weeks, patients also received therapeutic DPC doses to the scalp every week. Blood for TCR sequencing was provided by twenty-nine alopecia patients at one to four time points (pre-sensitization, 2, 6 and 24 weeks).

What the study reported, not specific to this receptor: Repeated subsampling changed both the strength of the expansion versus patch-test correlation and the threshold at which that correlation became significant. DPC sensitization did not change the number of TCRs with a frequency above 1 in 1000, and there was no evidence of changes in global repertoire structure. Patch test score correlated positively with the number of PT1 expanded TCRs, reaching significance at thresholds 8, 16 and 32 but not at 4. All patients had alopecia, a presumed autoimmune disease, so their immune response might differ from that of healthy individuals. Expanded TCRs formed significantly more large CDR3 similarity clusters than pre-sensitization or healthy control sets, consistent with antigen-driven responses.

V and J are trimmed by 7 bases and 7 bases, and the gene matches miss 3 bases of the junction. The CDR1 and CDR2 encoded by the germline V gene (reference sequence) are LNHDA and SQIVND. Measured from the cysteine to the phenylalanine, the CDR3 is 13 residues long. The only DNA kept is the CDR3, 39 bases in frame from the first base. Interpreted using the paper, the time point label stands for: pre-sensitization, week 0. What the treatment or condition label conveys for this sample: therapeutic diphenylcyclopropenone sensitization with weekly scalp DPC. At each patch-test visit, blood was drawn before the patch test was applied. Eligible patients were aged 18 to 70, diagnosed with alopecia, deemed suitable for DPC therapy, and excluded if pregnant. Total RNA was extracted from unfractionated whole blood collected in Tempus Blood RNA tubes.

The chain is encoded by TRBV19 joined to TRBJ1-6; TRBD1 aligns with 8 central bases. Sequenced material: whole blood, taken in connection with sensitization to the hapten diphenylcyclopropenone (DPC). This receptor was obtained from a woman aged 45-65 years with alopecia areata. Some clones in this sample may be carry-over from other donors' samples. The nucleotide sequence reads as follows: TGTGCCAGTACGGGACAGGAGAATTCACCCCTCCACTTT. It specifies CASTGQENSPLHF.